The next 14 T cell receptor beta chains were all read from a single sample in a study of CD8 T cells in Susac syndrome. Reverse transcription of roughly 0.45 to 1 ug RNA was performed with random hexamers. TCRdb called the immunoSEQ multiplex PCR reads again in MiXCR, with one record for every CDR3 protein. This table has 200,000 to 300,000 distinct CDR3 sequences, 80% to 95% appearing once. The sample taken for sequencing was CD4+ T cells from PBMCs. The receptor source for this set is a human donor with multiple sclerosis.

This sequence joins TRBV2 and TRBJ1-2; D possibly corresponds to TRBD1 (5 bases). CDR3 size: 15 residues. The V gene lost 3 bases and the J gene lost 4 bases, with 15 bases spanning the gap. CDR1 and CDR2 from the germline V gene are SNHLY and FYNNEI. CDR3 DNA sequence: TGTGCCAGCAGTGAGCTGGCAGGGCCCAGCTATGGCTACACCTTC. Translation: CASSELAGPSYGYTF.

The chain employs TRBV27 and TRBJ2-1; no definite D call. The CDR3 runs to 15 residues. V lost 5 bases and J lost 7, with 18 bases in between. The germline CDR1 and CDR2 sequences are MNHEY and SMNVEV (reference sequence). The CDR3 coding sequence is TGTGCCAGCAGTCTTTCACCCCATATTCGGAATGAGCAGTTCTTC. Translating gives CASSLSPHIRNEQFF.

This sequence joins TRBV4-2 and TRBJ2-7; maybe TRBD1 (6 bases). Trimming stripped 4 bases from V and 0 bases from J, with 13 bases between. This CDR3 contains 15 residues. Per the germline V gene, CDR1 is LGHNA and CDR2 is YNFKEQ. CDR3 region: CASSRNREYSYEQYF. The CDR3 DNA reads TGTGCCAGCAGCCGTAACAGGGAGTACTCCTACGAGCAGTACTTC.

V usage is TRBV5-1 and J usage is TRBJ2-2; 12 positions match TRBD1. Germline values: CDR1 SGHRS, CDR2 YFSETQ. CDR3 length equals 17 residues. The J segment lost 6 bases and the V segment lost 4 bases, leaving 10 bases of the junction unmatched. CDR3: CASSAQPGQGASGELFF. The CDR3 nucleotides read TGCGCCAGCAGCGCCCAACCGGGACAGGGGGCATCCGGGGAGCTGTTTTTT.

The rearrangement joins TRBV19 to TRBJ2-7, with 7 bases that match TRBD1. Germline V gives CDR1 LNHDA, CDR2 SQIVND (reference sequence). With 6 bases clipped from V and 0 bases from J, the junction kept 5 bases outside the gene matches. CDR3 length: 14 amino acids. The DNA of the CDR3 is TGTGCCAGTAGGACGGGACAGTCCTCCTACGAGCAGTACTTC. As protein: CASRTGQSSYEQYF.

CDR3 sequence: CASSLTSGGAYNEQFF. The CDR3 DNA reads as TGTGCCAGCAGCTTAACGTCAGGGGGCGCCTACAATGAGCAGTTCTTC. The chain carries TRBV7-3 and TRBJ2-1; 8 bases match TRBD1. CDR1 is SGHTA and CDR2 is FQGTGA in the germline V gene. V lost 0 bases, J lost 2 bases, and 3 bases stayed unmatched. The CDR3 runs 16 residues.

The chain couples TRBV2 to TRBJ1-1; D remains unclear. Germline CDR1 SNHLY, CDR2 FYNNEI. The CDR3 consists of 12 residues. V was clipped by 6 bases and J by 4 bases, with 9 bases between them. CDR3 region: CASSYHTTEAFF. As DNA, the CDR3 is TGTGCCAGCAGCTACCACACCACTGAAGCTTTCTTT.

This chain connects TRBV11-2 to TRBJ2-7; tentative D call: TRBD2 (5 bases). Germline CDR1 is SGHAT and CDR2 is FQNNGV. V was trimmed by 2 bases and J by 6 bases, leaving 8 bases between them. The CDR3 sequence is 12 residues long. The CDR3: CASSLPGGEQYV. CDR3 in DNA: TGTGCCAGCAGCTTACCAGGAGGCGAGCAGTACGTC.

The chain joins TRBV7-2 to TRBJ1-6, with D uncertain. The CDR3 runs 15 residues. Germline CDR1 reads SGHTA; CDR2 reads FQGNSA. V lost 3 bases to trimming and J lost 7 bases, with 13 bases between them. CDR3 DNA: TGTGCCAGCAGCTTGGGTGACGGCCTGAATTCACCCCTCCACTTT. This sequence encodes CASSLGDGLNSPLHF.

The chain carries TRBV12-3 or TRBV12-4 and TRBJ2-1, with 11 positions matching TRBD2. The CDR3 contains 15 residues. The ends lost 6 bases at V and 9 bases at J; junction bases unmatched: 10. CDR3 nucleotide sequence: TGTGCCAGCAGATATAGCGGGAGGGCAATGAGTGAGCAGTTCTTC. Its translation: CASRYSGRAMSEQFF.

The CDR3 region is CASRTAHQNTEAFF. The CDR3 DNA follows: TGTGCCAGCAGAACCGCTCACCAGAACACTGAAGCTTTCTTT. The gene calls are TRBV6-6 and TRBJ1-1; no clear D. V was pared by 6 bases and J by 1 base, with 12 bases between. This CDR3 is 14 amino acids long. The germline gives CDR1 MNHNY, CDR2 SVGAGI (reference sequence).

The rearrangement links TRBV12-5 to TRBJ1-1; D is unresolved. CDR1 is LGHNT, CDR2 FRNRAP, per germline. Trimming pared 5 bases from V and 11 bases from J, leaving 12 bases between. This CDR3 comprises 11 residues. DNA for the CDR3: TGTGCTAGTGGTATAACCCCCAGCGCTTTCTTT. Translating gives CASGITPSAFF.

J is TRBJ2-2 and V is TRBV27; tentatively, D is TRBD1 (5 bases). The germline V gene encodes CDR1 MNHEY and CDR2 SMNVEV (reference sequence). The CDR3 extends over 15 amino acids. Trimming took 2 bases from V and 0 from J, leaving 7 bases between them. The DNA of the CDR3 is TGTGCCAGCAGTTTAAGGGGTCCGAACACCGGGGAGCTGTTTTTT. Encoded protein: CASSLRGPNTGELFF.

The rearrangement uses TRBV2 and TRBJ2-3, with 10 bases fitting TRBD2. CDR3 length: 15 residues. From germline, CDR1 is SNHLY and CDR2 FYNNEI. V shed 6 bases and J 6 bases; nucleotides not matched to a gene: 9. The CDR3 DNA sequence: TGTGCCAGCAGGGAACTAGCGGGAAAGACGGATACGCAGTATTTT. Translated, it gives CASRELAGKTDTQYF.